The rows below give T cell receptor beta chains drawn from one sample of a study of regulatory T cells in long-lasting Graves disease. TCRdb ran MiXCR on the multiplex PCR reads and lists one entry per CDR3 protein. The sample has 350,000 to 550,000 distinct CDR3 sequences, 14% seen once. These records were also assigned to another study, of T cells in Graves' hyperthyroidism and ophthalmopathy.

This specimen consisted of peripheral blood mononuclear cells (PBMCs), obtained at new diagnosis, from a patient treated with antithyroid drugs. The receptors were sampled from a woman between 50 and 59 years old with Graves disease. Both conserved end residues are part of each CDR3. D genes are given only for firm matches.

CDR3: CASRGPVGASYNEQFF; D: .; length: 16; V: TRBV6-1
CDR3: CASSPSTSGSTDTQYF; D: TRBD2; length: 16; V: TRBV27
CDR3: CSAGGRKREVWSGEQYF; D: .; length: 17; V: TRBV20-1
CDR3: CASSQDRGEMGWEQYF; D: TRBD1; length: 16; V: TRBV4-1
CDR3: CASSHPDRNTGELFF; D: .; length: 15; V: TRBV4-1
CDR3: CASSQQVGRQGLGEQYF; D: .; length: 17; V: TRBV3-1
CDR3: CASSKRTGEVYEQYF; D: TRBD1; length: 15; V: TRBV4-1
CDR3: CSVGGLAGGPGEQYF; D: TRBD2; length: 15; V: TRBV29-1
CDR3: CASSYGTHSYEQYF; D: .; length: 14; V: TRBV13
CDR3: CASSEAGHYSNQPQHF; D: .; length: 16; V: TRBV2
CDR3: CASSELAGGTYNEQFF; D: TRBD2; length: 16; V: TRBV6-1
CDR3: CASSRSRGLHSYNEQFF; D: .; length: 17; V: TRBV5-5
CDR3: CASSEWRDSGNTIYF; D: .; length: 15; V: TRBV2
CDR3: CSARDQDRGYYGYTF; D: TRBD1; length: 15; V: TRBV20-1
CDR3: CASSPTTSTSGNTIYF; D: .; length: 16; V: TRBV18
CDR3: CASSVGESGANVLTF; D: .; length: 15; V: TRBV5-1
CDR3: CAWSLGVGPYEQYF; D: .; length: 14; V: TRBV30
CDR3: CASSSAGTGANVLTF; D: .; length: 15; V: TRBV28
CDR3: CASSLKGEIYEQYF; D: .; length: 14; V: TRBV28
CDR3: CSAYPTGGLYIAKNIQYF; D: TRBD2; length: 18; V: TRBV20-1
CDR3: CASSYPRTGPNSPLHF; D: TRBD1; length: 16; V: TRBV6-5
CDR3: CASSFLHYEQYF; D: .; length: 12; V: TRBV7-9
CDR3: CASRTTGGSTDTQYF; D: TRBD1; length: 15; V: TRBV6-1
CDR3: CASSHVYGLAGGPVYNEQFF; D: TRBD2; length: 20; V: TRBV3-1
CDR3: CASSINFRAEAFF; D: .; length: 13; V: TRBV19
CDR3: CASSLESGYGTGELFF; D: .; length: 16; V: TRBV11-2
CDR3: CASSQVTGKYGYTF; D: .; length: 14; V: TRBV4-1
CDR3: CAWNQIRNTEAFF; D: .; length: 13; V: TRBV30
CDR3: CASAARWGPYEQYF; D: .; length: 14; V: TRBV7-8
CDR3: CSAITGRGTDTQYF; D: .; length: 14; V: TRBV20-1
CDR3: CASSPTGTGPDETQYF; D: .; length: 16; V: TRBV7-9
CDR3: CASSEEVSNTDTQYF; D: .; length: 15; V: TRBV2
CDR3: CASSEAWTQSSYEQYF; D: .; length: 16; V: TRBV6-1
CDR3: CASSLTGAADTQYF; D: .; length: 14; V: TRBV7-3
CDR3: CASSQDPTGNYGYTF; D: .; length: 15; V: TRBV4-1
CDR3: CASSRPGGANNEQFF; D: TRBD1; length: 15; V: TRBV7-6
CDR3: CASSVGRAGELFF; D: .; length: 13; V: TRBV9
CDR3: CASSYTGPKPYEQYF; D: .; length: 15; V: TRBV2
CDR3: CASRRPPPGSGELFF; D: .; length: 15; V: TRBV6-1
CDR3: CASSLQGDNQPQHF; D: TRBD1; length: 14; V: TRBV7-9
CDR3: CASSESAGGFGNEQFF; D: TRBD2; length: 16; V: TRBV25-1
CDR3: CATRTSGIHEQFF; D: TRBD2; length: 13; V: TRBV28
CDR3: CASSVYAGVMNTEAFF; D: .; length: 16; V: TRBV7-2
CDR3: CASSLTLQGGHEQYF; D: .; length: 15; V: TRBV6-1
CDR3: CASSPTDRVGGELFF; D: TRBD1; length: 15; V: TRBV11-3
CDR3: CATSDHSSGYNEQFF; D: TRBD2; length: 15; V: TRBV24-1
CDR3: CASSPSPVGNTIYF; D: .; length: 14; V: TRBV27
CDR3: CASSPDRERAEAFF; D: TRBD1; length: 14; V: TRBV5-1
CDR3: CASMGQREGNEQFF; D: TRBD2; length: 14; V: TRBV28
CDR3: CASSPGHIASGANVLTF; D: .; length: 17; V: TRBV28
CDR3: CASSQDRGRTYNEQFF; D: .; length: 16; V: TRBV4-1
CDR3: CASSFSDGTEAFF; D: .; length: 13; V: TRBV27
CDR3: CASSLAGARYYEQYF; D: .; length: 15; V: TRBV7-9
CDR3: CAWGRDTGELFF; D: .; length: 12; V: TRBV30
CDR3: CSARGAANTGELFF; D: .; length: 14; V: TRBV20-1
CDR3: CSARDPRSTDTQYF; D: .; length: 14; V: TRBV20-1
CDR3: CASSQEVAGGYGYTF; D: .; length: 15; V: TRBV3-1